This section outlines one TCR beta chain sequence together with its context. Its specificity is unknown. Germline CDR1 is MNHNS and CDR2 is SASEGT. The CDR3 runs to 15 residues. V trimming: 4 bases; J trimming: 3 bases; junction bases outside the gene matches: 4. This table comes from immunoSEQ multiplex PCR, and its TCRdb copy is limited to in-frame clones, with some not included. The top ten clones hold roughly 0.37% of a sample with some 79,000 clones, 85% to 90% of them seen once. These data come from a study of graft-versus-host responses after intestinal transplantation. The wider study: Recipients obtained multivisceral, liver-intestinal, or isolated intestinal transplants. Anti-thymocyte globulin induction, then tacrolimus and steroids for about three years, went to all recipients.

Study-wide findings and caveats: When patients had graft-donor T cell macrochimerism, their allografts held high graft-versus-host to host-versus-graft clonal ratios.

The sequence was collected from a human donor who received an intestinal transplant. Source: unstimulated CD4+ T cells sorted from spleen or lymph node cells, taken before intestinal transplant. This rearrangement joins TRBV6-1 to TRBJ2-1; TRBD1 agrees at 9 bases. The CDR3 sequence: CASSAGTGRYNEQFF. The CDR3 region has the DNA TGTGCCAGCAGTGCCGGGACAGGGCGCTACAATGAGCAGTTCTTC.